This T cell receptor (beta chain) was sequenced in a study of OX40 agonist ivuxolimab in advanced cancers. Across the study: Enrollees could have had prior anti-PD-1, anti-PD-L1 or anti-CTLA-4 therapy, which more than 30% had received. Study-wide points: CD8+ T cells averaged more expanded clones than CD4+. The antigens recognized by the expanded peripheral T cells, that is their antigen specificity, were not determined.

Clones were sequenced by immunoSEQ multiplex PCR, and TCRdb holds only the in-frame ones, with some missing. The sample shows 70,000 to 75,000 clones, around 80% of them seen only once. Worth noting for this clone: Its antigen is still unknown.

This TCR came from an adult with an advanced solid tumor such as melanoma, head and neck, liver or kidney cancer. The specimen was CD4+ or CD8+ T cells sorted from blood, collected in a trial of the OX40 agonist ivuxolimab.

The CDR3 protein is CASSLEAGTANSPLHF. Written as DNA, the CDR3 is TGCGCCAGCAGCTTGGAGGCAGGGACAGCAAATTCACCCCTCCACTTT. The chain has TRBV5-1 and TRBJ1-6; 7 bases are shared with TRBD1. The CDR3 totals 16 residues. Germline V CDR1 and CDR2: SGHRS, YFSETQ. Trimming cost V 0 bases and J 7 bases; bases outside gene matches: 7.